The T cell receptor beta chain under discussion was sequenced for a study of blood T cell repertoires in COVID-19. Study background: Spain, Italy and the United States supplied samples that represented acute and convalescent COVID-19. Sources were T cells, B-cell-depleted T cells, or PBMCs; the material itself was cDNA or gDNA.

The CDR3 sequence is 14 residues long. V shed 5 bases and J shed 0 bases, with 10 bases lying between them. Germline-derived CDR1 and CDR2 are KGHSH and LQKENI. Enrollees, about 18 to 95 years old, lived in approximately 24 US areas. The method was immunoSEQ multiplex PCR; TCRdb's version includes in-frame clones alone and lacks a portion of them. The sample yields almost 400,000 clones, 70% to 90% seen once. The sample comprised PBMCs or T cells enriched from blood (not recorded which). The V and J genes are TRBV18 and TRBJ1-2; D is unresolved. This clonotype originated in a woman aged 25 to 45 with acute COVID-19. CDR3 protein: CASSEAEANYGYTF. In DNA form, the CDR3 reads TGTGCCAGCTCAGAAGCTGAAGCTAACTATGGCTACACCTTC.